A selection of T cell receptor beta chains follows, all from one sample in a study of OX40 agonist ivuxolimab in advanced cancers. Profiled with immunoSEQ multiplex PCR; TCRdb holds only in-frame clones, not every one. The table lists more than 90,000 clones, about 80% of them singletons. Source: CD4+ or CD8+ T cells sorted from blood, taken in a trial of the OX40 agonist ivuxolimab. These TCRs come from an adult with an advanced solid tumor such as melanoma, head and neck, liver or kidney cancer. The CDR3 runs from the conserved cysteine through the conserved F or W. D genes are given only for firm matches. Only some rows state a clone size, as once, few, many or a class for expanded clones.

d_call | j_call | v_call | clone_size | cdr3_aa | cdr3_nt
NA | TRBJ1-1 | TRBV25-1 | NA | CASSSLKGAEAFF | TGTGCCAGCAGCTCCCTGAAGGGCGCTGAAGCTTTCTTT
NA | TRBJ2-2 | TRBV11-3 | once | CASSLGAGSGELFF | TGTGCCAGCAGCTTGGGGGCAGGATCAGGGGAGCTGTTTTTT
TRBD2 | TRBJ2-5 | TRBV5-1 | NA | CASRTPSGFQETQYF | TGCGCCAGCAGGACCCCTAGCGGGTTCCAAGAGACCCAGTACTTC
NA | TRBJ1-4 | TRBV11-2 | few | CASSLGSQGYEKLFF | TGTGCCAGCAGCTTAGGGAGTCAGGGGTATGAAAAACTGTTTTTT
NA | TRBJ2-1 | TRBV7-3 | few | CASSLSTSSYNEQFF | TGTGCCAGCAGCCTCAGCACGAGCTCCTACAATGAGCAGTTCTTC
NA | TRBJ1-5 | TRBV28 | NA | CASSYWGYQPQHF | TGTGCCAGCAGTTATTGGGGGTATCAGCCCCAGCATTTT
NA | TRBJ2-3 | TRBV7-6 | NA | CASMAGAASTDTQYF | TGTGCCAGCATGGCCGGAGCGGCAAGCACAGATACGCAGTATTTT
NA | TRBJ2-2 | TRBV6-4 | NA | CASSALWGSGELFF | TGTGCCAGCAGTGCTCTCTGGGGGTCCGGGGAGCTGTTTTTT
TRBD1 | TRBJ1-5 | TRBV7-2 | NA | CASTQQGAGQPQHF | TGTGCCAGCACTCAACAGGGGGCAGGTCAGCCCCAGCATTTT
NA | TRBJ1-2 | TRBV7-8 | NA | CASSLGFRARDYGYTF | TGTGCCAGCAGCTTAGGTTTCCGGGCCAGGGACTATGGCTACACCTTC
TRBD1 | TRBJ2-5 | TRBV7-2 | NA | CASSLAGGQVETQYF | TGTGCCAGCAGCTTGGCAGGGGGTCAGGTAGAGACCCAGTACTTC
NA | TRBJ2-3 | TRBV9 | NA | CASSVDWGARTDTQYF | TGTGCCAGCAGCGTAGATTGGGGGGCTAGGACAGATACGCAGTATTTT
NA | TRBJ2-5 | TRBV14 | NA | CASSHRAGYQETQYF | TGTGCCAGCAGCCACAGGGCCGGGTACCAAGAGACCCAGTACTTC
TRBD1 | TRBJ1-6 | TRBV5-6 | NA | CATATLTGDNSPLHF | TGTGCCACCGCGACCCTGACAGGGGATAATTCACCCCTCCACTTT
TRBD1 | TRBJ1-2 | TRBV27 | NA | CASSSRQGVSGGYTF | TGTGCCAGCAGTTCCCGACAGGGGGTGTCTGGTGGCTACACCTTC
NA | TRBJ2-7 | TRBV28 | NA | CASSKLGLTRYEQYF | TGTGCCAGCAGTAAGTTGGGACTCACTCGTTACGAGCAGTACTTC
NA | TRBJ2-7 | TRBV7-2 | NA | CASSLDGRSGEQYF | TGTGCCAGCAGTTTAGACGGGCGGTCGGGCGAGCAGTACTTC
NA | TRBJ2-1 | TRBV7-3 | NA | CASSSTGPSYNEQFF | TGTGCCAGCAGCTCGACAGGTCCATCCTACAATGAGCAGTTCTTC
TRBD2 | TRBJ2-5 | TRBV18 | NA | CASSLGLQETQYF | TGTGCCAGCTCATTGGGACTACAAGAGACCCAGTACTTC
TRBD2 | TRBJ2-3 | TRBV2 | NA | CASSRHSGRATDTQYF | TGTGCCAGCAGTCGACACAGCGGGAGGGCCACAGATACGCAGTATTTT
NA | TRBJ1-6 | TRBV6-1 | NA | CASSEFRGVSPLHF | TGTGCCAGCAGTGAATTTAGGGGGGTTTCACCCCTCCACTTT
NA | TRBJ1-2 | TRBV5-1 | NA | CASSSGLGLGGNDYGYTF | TGCGCCAGCAGCTCTGGACTCGGACTCGGGGGCAACGACTATGGCTACACCTTC
NA | TRBJ1-2 | TRBV6-5 | NA | CASSPQRANYGYTF | TGTGCCAGCAGCCCCCAGCGGGCTAACTATGGCTACACCTTC
NA | TRBJ1-5 | TRBV7-9 | NA | CASSLAGAVNQPQHF | TGTGCCAGCAGCTTAGCAGGCGCAGTAAATCAGCCCCAGCATTTT
NA | TRBJ1-1 | TRBV15 | NA | CATSREALGQGYTEAFF | TGTGCCACCAGCAGAGAGGCCCTGGGGCAGGGGTACACTGAAGCTTTCTTT
NA | TRBJ1-2 | TRBV2 | NA | CASSEVGGSGYTF | TGTGCCAGCAGTGAAGTTGGGGGTTCGGGCTACACCTTC
TRBD1 | TRBJ2-7 | TRBV9 | NA | CASSVSWTGGYEQYF | TGTGCCAGCAGCGTGAGTTGGACAGGCGGCTACGAGCAGTACTTC
TRBD2 | TRBJ2-7 | TRBV29-1 | NA | CSVGSGGEQYF | TGCAGCGTTGGATCGGGGGGCGAGCAGTACTTC
NA | TRBJ2-5 | TRBV7-6 | NA | CASSLGVYREQETQYF | TGTGCCAGCAGCTTAGGTGTTTACAGGGAGCAAGAGACCCAGTACTTC
NA | TRBJ2-2 | TRBV28 | NA | CASLGLTGELFF | TGTGCCAGCTTGGGTCTGACCGGGGAGCTGTTTTTT
NA | TRBJ1-2 | TRBV5-5 | NA | CASSLGLSGNYGYTF | TGTGCCAGCAGCTTAGGGTTATCGGGGAACTATGGCTACACCTTC
TRBD1 | TRBJ2-5 | TRBV7-9 | NA | CASSRRTGGSETQYF | TGTGCCAGCAGCCGTCGGACAGGAGGTTCGGAGACCCAGTACTTC
NA | TRBJ1-1 | TRBV6-6 | NA | CASSSTGTEAFF | TGTGCCAGCAGTTCTACTGGCACTGAAGCTTTCTTT
TRBD1 | TRBJ1-5 | TRBV7-8 | NA | CASSRTGTYNQPQHF | TGTGCCAGCAGCAGGACAGGGACTTACAATCAGCCCCAGCATTTT
TRBD1 | TRBJ2-5 | TRBV19 | NA | CASSRTGQETQYF | TGTGCCAGTAGTCGGACAGGGCAAGAGACCCAGTACTTC
NA | TRBJ2-3 | TRBV7-3 | NA | CASSLSPYFTDTQYF | TGTGCCAGCAGCTTAAGTCCCTACTTCACAGATACGCAGTATTTT
TRBD1 | TRBJ2-1 | TRBV2 | NA | CASRRDSSSYNEQFF | TGTGCCAGCAGGAGGGACAGTAGCTCCTACAATGAGCAGTTCTTC
NA | TRBJ2-4 | TRBV10-3 | once | CATSPGQGKNIQYF | TGTGCCACCTCACCGGGACAAGGCAAAAACATTCAGTACTTC
NA | TRBJ1-1 | TRBV11-2 | NA | CASSRGTGTGNTEAFF | TGTGCCAGCAGCCGAGGCACCGGGACGGGGAACACTGAAGCTTTCTTT
NA | TRBJ2-7 | TRBV28 | NA | CASSTSTYEQYF | NA